The 2 T cell receptor beta chains presented below share a single source sample, sequenced in a study of T cell changes during pregnancy in multiple sclerosis. The data were produced by immunoSEQ multiplex PCR, yet TCRdb's version contains in-frame clones alone and is incomplete. Of approximately 41,000 clones listed, around 89% are singletons. Material: CD4+ T cells from peripheral blood mononuclear cells, obtained in the second trimester of pregnancy. Receptor source: a female donor with multiple sclerosis, enrolled in a pregnancy study.

The chain joins TRBV9 to TRBJ2-1, with D uncertain. The germline V gene encodes CDR1 SGDLS and CDR2 YYNGEE. V was trimmed by 0 bases and J by 1 base, leaving 5 bases between them. The CDR3 contains 14 residues. CDR3 nucleotides: TGTGCCAGCAGCGTAGCGGGTTCCTACAATGAGCAGTTCTTC. Protein: CASSVAGSYNEQFF. Full variable domain (outside the CDR3, taken from reference TRBV9 and TRBJ2-1): DSGVTQTPKHLITATGQRVTLRCSPRSGDLSVYWYQQSLDQGLQFLIQYYNGEERAKGNILERFSAQQFPDLHSELNLSSLELGDSALYFCASSVAGSYNEQFFGPGTRLTVL.

For the CDR3, the DNA is TGTGCCAGCAGTGAGAACCCCAGGGGCATAGGGAACACTGAAGCTTTCTTT. Its protein product is CASSENPRGIGNTEAFF. The V and J genes are TRBV2 and TRBJ1-1; maybe TRBD1 (6 bases). CDR1 is SNHLY, CDR2 FYNNEI, per germline. CDR3 length: 17 residues. The V end was cut by 3 bases, the J end by 1 base, with 18 bases between.